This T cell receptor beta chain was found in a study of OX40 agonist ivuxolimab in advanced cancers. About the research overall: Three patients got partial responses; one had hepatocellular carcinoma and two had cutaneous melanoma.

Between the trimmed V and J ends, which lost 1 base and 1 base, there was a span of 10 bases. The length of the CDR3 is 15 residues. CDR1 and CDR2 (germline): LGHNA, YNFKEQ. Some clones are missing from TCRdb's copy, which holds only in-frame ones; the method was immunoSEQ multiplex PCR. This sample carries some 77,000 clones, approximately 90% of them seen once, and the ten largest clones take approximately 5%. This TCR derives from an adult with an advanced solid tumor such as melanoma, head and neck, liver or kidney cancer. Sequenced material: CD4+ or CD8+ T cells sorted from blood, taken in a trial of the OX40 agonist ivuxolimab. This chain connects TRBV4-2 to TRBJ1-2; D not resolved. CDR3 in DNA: TGTGCCAGCAGCCAAGTAGCTCCCATTAACTATGGCTACACCTTC. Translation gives CASSQVAPINYGYTF.